Below, 14 T cell receptor beta chains from the same sample are listed, as sequenced in a study of T cell repertoires in cytomegalovirus infection. The antigens these receptors bind are not known. MiXCR, applied by TCRdb to the reads, yields one record per CDR3 protein. The sample includes fewer than 850,000 distinct CDR3 sequences, about 29% of them seen just once. The source material was cultured CD8+ T cells from PBMCs, sampled from culture after CMV antigen stimulation. These receptors were taken from a human donor in good health (CMV status not recorded). Some clones in this sample may be carry-over from other donors' samples.

The chain employs TRBV7-2 and TRBJ1-6; tentatively, D is TRBD1 (5 bases). This CDR3 region has 14 residues. CDR1 is SGHTA and CDR2 is FQGNSA in the germline V gene. The V and J ends lost 5 bases and 9 bases respectively, with 14 bases between them. This CDR3 reads CASSDWGLGSPLHF. The CDR3, as DNA: TGTGCCAGCAGCGATTGGGGCCTAGGTTCACCCCTCCACTTT.

This clonotype was seen at least ten times. This chain joins TRBV7-9 and TRBJ1-2; D unresolved. The CDR3 loop spans 12 amino acids. V was pared by 1 base and J by 7 bases, with 7 bases between. CDR1 SEHNR and CDR2 FQNEAQ come from the germline V gene (reference sequence). CDR3 DNA sequence: TGTGCCAGCAGCTTAGTAGGATTTGGCTACACCTTC. It is translated as CASSLVGFGYTF.

The chain employs TRBV19 and TRBJ1-1; D unresolved. CDR3 size: 14 residues. Germline CDR1 and CDR2: LNHDA and SQIVND (reference sequence). Trimming took 2 bases from V and 4 from J, leaving 11 bases between them. As DNA, the CDR3 is TGTGCCAGTAGTATAAAGCTGTTGGGCACTGAAGCTTTCTTT. Translating it yields CASSIKLLGTEAFF.

This clonotype appeared a few times. The chain links TRBV12-3 or TRBV12-4 to TRBJ1-5, with D perhaps TRBD1 (5 bases). The V end lost 7 bases, the J end lost 4 bases, and 14 bases lay between the germline ends. This CDR3 comprises 14 residues. The CDR3 bases are TGTGCCAGCACTAGCGGGACTCGGAATCAGCCCCAGCATTTT. It translates to CASTSGTRNQPQHF.

The CDR3 bases are TGTGCCAGCAGTGAAAGAACAGCCTACGAGCAGTACGTC. Its protein is CASSERTAYEQYV. The chain links TRBV6-1 to TRBJ2-7; D unresolved. This CDR3 is built from 13 residues. Trimming left V 2 bases short and J 2 bases short, with 7 bases between. The V gene's germline CDR1 is MNHNS and CDR2 SASEGT.

This chain uses TRBV29-1 with TRBJ2-3; D may be TRBD1 (5 bases). The germline V gene encodes CDR1 SQVTM and CDR2 ANQGSEA. V lost 1 base and J 4 bases, leaving 9 bases between the germline ends. This CDR3 is 13 amino acids long. CDR3: CSVEGGSADTQYF. CDR3 DNA: TGCAGCGTTGAAGGGGGCTCGGCAGATACGCAGTATTTT.

There are a few counts of this clonotype. The J gene is TRBJ2-3, the V gene TRBV7-6; a possible D gene is TRBD2 (5 bases). Trimming left V 0 bases short and J 0 bases short, with 7 bases between. This CDR3 has 15 residues. CDR1 is SGHVS, CDR2 FNYEAQ, per germline. This CDR3 is CASSLARTSTDTQYF. CDR3 DNA: TGTGCCAGCAGCTTAGCCAGGACTAGCACAGATACGCAGTATTTT. The full variable domain, rest sourced from reference TRBV7-6 and TRBJ2-3, is GAGVSQSPRYKVTKRGQDVALRCDPISGHVSLYWYRQALGQGPEFLTYFNYEAQQDKSGLPNDRFSAERPEGSISTLTIQRTEQRDSAMYRCASSLARTSTDTQYFGPGTRLTVL.

This clonotype was counted ten times or more. This chain connects TRBV27 to TRBJ2-7; D is tentatively TRBD1 or TRBD2 (6 bases each). CDR1 is MNHEY, CDR2 SMNVEV, per germline (reference sequence). Trimming stripped 1 base from V and 0 bases from J, with 10 bases between. This CDR3 spans 15 amino acids. CDR3 nucleotides: TGTGCCAGCAGTTTATTCGGGGGCAGCTCCTACGAGCAGTACTTC. Its translation is CASSLFGGSSYEQYF.

This chain's CDR3 is CASSPLLAGGPVEQFF. In DNA form, the CDR3 reads TGTGCCAGCAGTCCGCTTTTAGCGGGGGGGCCCGTTGAGCAGTTCTTC. This chain uses TRBV27 with TRBJ2-1, with 11 bases lining up with TRBD2. The germline V gene has CDR1 MNHEY and CDR2 SMNVEV (reference sequence). CDR3 length: 16 residues. Trimming cost V 5 bases and J 9 bases; bases outside gene matches: 12.

Of note for this clonotype: At one boundary the junction diverges from the germline segment, which might be a read error. The CDR3, as DNA: TGTGCCAGCAGCTTACGGGGGCGCGGTGAAAGACTGTTTTTT. This codes for CASSLRGRGERLFF. The gene calls are TRBV7-6 and TRBJ1-4, with a possible D match to TRBD1 (6 bases). The CDR3 is 14 residues long. Germline V gene lookup returns CDR1 SGHVS and CDR2 FNYEAQ.

This clonotype was found a few times. J is TRBJ1-1 and V is TRBV7-6, with D uncertain. The CDR3 has 14 amino acids. Germline assignment: CDR1 SGHVS and CDR2 FNYEAQ. The V gene lost 3 bases and the J gene lost 3 bases, with 11 bases spanning the gap. The CDR3 spells CASSFGFRDTEAFF. CDR3 bases: TGTGCCAGCAGCTTTGGGTTTCGGGACACTGAAGCTTTCTTT.

There are a few counts of this clonotype. The chain uses TRBV7-9 and TRBJ2-6; no clear D. Germline CDR1 is SEHNR and CDR2 is FQNEAQ (reference sequence). The CDR3 covers 15 residues. V was cut by 5 bases and J by 1 base, with 9 bases left in between. CDR3 amino acids: CASSRPLSGANVLTF. CDR3 sequence (DNA): TGTGCCAGCAGCCGACCCCTTTCTGGGGCCAACGTCCTGACTTTC. Variable domain in full (rest from reference TRBV7-9 and TRBJ2-6): DTGVSQNPRHKITKRGQNVTFRCDPISEHNRLYWYRQTLGQGPEFLTYFQNEAQLEKSRLLSDRFSAERPKGSFSTLEIQRTEQGDSAMYLCASSRPLSGANVLTFGAGSRLTVL.

In its sample, this clonotype was seen a few times. This chain uses TRBV4-1 with TRBJ1-2; D is ambiguous. Trimming took off 0 bases at V and 6 bases at J, with 20 bases between the two ends. The CDR3 is 17 amino acids. CDR1 and CDR2 (germline): MGHRA, YSYEKL. CDR3 nucleotide sequence: TGCGCCAGCAGCCAAGATCCCAGGACCCGCCTGCTTCATGGCTACACCTTC. As protein: CASSQDPRTRLLHGYTF.

The chain links TRBV10-3 to TRBJ2-7, with 7 bases that match TRBD1. V shed 0 bases and J 5 bases; nucleotides not matched to a gene: 13. The length of the CDR3 is 17 residues. Germline lookup yields CDR1 ENHRY and CDR2 SYGVKD. The CDR3 DNA sequence: TGTGCCATCAGTGAGTCCCCCGAGGGCCAGGGGGATGACGAGCAGTACTTC. Amino acid sequence: CAISESPEGQGDDEQYF.